The 15 T cell receptor beta chains presented below share a single source sample, sequenced in a study of blood T cell repertoires in COVID-19. Repertoires were generated with immunoSEQ multiplex PCR, while TCRdb's copy carries only in-frame clones and drops some. The sample lists approximately 70,000 clones, roughly four fifths occurring once. Sequencing was carried out using peripheral blood. The source of these receptors is a woman aged 60-70 years with acute or convalescent COVID-19.

The V gene is TRBV7-9, the J gene TRBJ2-5; D might be TRBD2 (5 bases). The germline V gene encodes CDR1 SEHNR and CDR2 FQNEAQ (reference sequence). V was clipped by 5 bases and J by 4 bases, with 17 bases between them. The CDR3 length is 15 residues. For the CDR3, the DNA is TGTGCCAGCAGCCCTTTGGGAGCGGTTGGAGAGACCCAGTACTTC. Protein product: CASSPLGAVGETQYF. Drawing the rest from reference TRBV7-9 and TRBJ2-5, the complete variable domain is DTGVSQNPRHKITKRGQNVTFRCDPISEHNRLYWYRQTLGQGPEFLTYFQNEAQLEKSRLLSDRFSAERPKGSFSTLEIQRTEQGDSAMYLCASSPLGAVGETQYFGPGTRLLVL.

V gene TRBV6-5 combines with J gene TRBJ1-2, with TRBD1 identical over 10 bases. Germline CDR1 and CDR2: MNHEY and SVGAGI. The CDR3 spans 15 residues. J lost 4 bases, V lost 4 bases, and 6 bases had no gene match. The CDR3: CASSSRTGGIYGYTF. The CDR3 DNA reads TGTGCCAGCAGTTCTAGGACAGGGGGAATCTATGGCTACACCTTC.

The chain combines TRBV6-5 with TRBJ1-1, with 7 bases identical to TRBD1. With 6 bases clipped from V and 2 bases from J, the junction kept 3 bases outside the gene matches. The CDR3 consists of 13 residues. Germline CDR1 reads MNHEY; CDR2 reads SVGAGI. CDR3 bases: TGTGCCAGCAGCGGGGACAGAAACACTGAAGCTTTCTTT. Its protein is CASSGDRNTEAFF.

V usage is TRBV30 and J usage is TRBJ2-2, with 10 nucleotides matching TRBD1. The CDR3 totals 13 residues. Trimming removed 8 bases from V and 4 bases from J; junction bases left unmatched: 4. The germline V gene encodes CDR1 GTSNPN and CDR2 SVGIG (reference sequence). Here the CDR3 DNA reads TGTGCCCGGGACAGGGGCCCCACCGGGGAGCTGTTTTTT. This translates into CARDRGPTGELFF.

The chain employs TRBV24-1 and TRBJ2-1; D may be TRBD2 (5 bases). Per the germline V gene, CDR1 is KGHDR and CDR2 is SFDVKD. The germline V and J ends were trimmed by 4 bases and 1 base, with 16 bases remaining between them. There are 17 residues in the CDR3. The CDR3 sequence: CATSDSLGVASYNEQFF. The CDR3 DNA reads as TGTGCCACCAGTGACTCCCTCGGGGTAGCTTCCTACAATGAGCAGTTCTTC.

J is TRBJ1-4 and V is TRBV6-1, with 8 bases matching TRBD1. V trimming: 2 bases; J trimming: 8 bases; junction bases outside the gene matches: 4. In germline, CDR1 is MNHNS, CDR2 SASEGT. The CDR3 runs to 14 residues. The CDR3 region has the DNA TGTGCCAGCAGTGAATCGACAGGGGTCGAAAAACTGTTTTTT. Translating it yields CASSESTGVEKLFF.

CDR3 sequence reads: CASSNSGGANVLTF. The CDR3 nucleotides are TGTGCCAGCAGTAACAGTGGTGGGGCCAACGTCCTGACTTTC. V usage is TRBV2 and J usage is TRBJ2-6; D is uncertain. The V and J ends lost 5 bases and 3 bases respectively, with 8 bases between them. Germline loops: CDR1 SNHLY, CDR2 FYNNEI. CDR3 length: 14 amino acids. Complete variable domain (other parts from reference TRBV2 and TRBJ2-6): EPEVTQTPSHQVTQMGQEVILRCVPISNHLYFYWYRQILGQKVEFLVSFYNNEISEKSEIFDDQFSVERPDGSNFTLKIRSTKLEDSAMYFCASSNSGGANVLTFGAGSRLTVL.

The chain is built from TRBV19 and TRBJ1-5, with a possible D match to TRBD1 (5 bases). Trimming cost V 1 base and J 5 bases, with 9 bases left between them. CDR1 is LNHDA, CDR2 SQIVND, per germline (reference sequence). The CDR3 loop spans 14 amino acids. The CDR3 DNA sequence: TGTGCCAGTAGTATAGTACAAGGGGATCAGCCCCAGCATTTT. Encoded protein: CASSIVQGDQPQHF.

The V gene is TRBV10-3, the J gene TRBJ2-2, with D tentatively TRBD1 (6 bases). Germline V gene data show CDR1 as ENHRY and CDR2 as SYGVKD. V was clipped by 4 bases and J by 1 base, with 7 bases between them. This CDR3 region has 14 residues. CDR3 in DNA: TGTGCCATCAGTGCAGGGGTGAACACCGGGGAGCTGTTTTTT. This sequence encodes CAISAGVNTGELFF.

This clone has just one count. The chain combines TRBV18 with TRBJ2-2; possibly TRBD2 for D (5 bases). Germline V gene data show CDR1 as KGHSH and CDR2 as LQKENI. V was clipped by 6 bases and J by 1 base, with 12 bases between them. The CDR3 loop spans 15 amino acids. The CDR3 DNA follows: TGTGCCAGCTCTCTCCGGACTGTGAACACCGGGGAGCTGTTTTTT. It translates to CASSLRTVNTGELFF.

The chain links TRBV6-6 to TRBJ1-6, with D uncertain. This CDR3 comprises 14 residues. CDR1 and CDR2 (germline): MNHNY, SVGAGI (reference sequence). V was cut by 7 bases and J by 6 bases, with 13 bases left in between. CDR3 bases: TGTGCCAGCAACCACCGCGGAGGTAATTCACCCCTCCACTTT. This codes for CASNHRGGNSPLHF.

The chain employs TRBV18 and TRBJ2-1, with 9 bases identical to TRBD1. The V segment lost 2 bases and the J segment 0 bases; nucleotides outside the gene matches: 8. The CDR3 sequence is 18 residues long. Germline loops: CDR1 KGHSH, CDR2 LQKENI. The CDR3 DNA follows: TGTGCCAGCTCACCATCCGACAGGGGGATAAGCTCCTACAATGAGCAGTTCTTC. This sequence encodes CASSPSDRGISSYNEQFF.

The V gene is TRBV19, the J gene TRBJ1-1; 8 positions match TRBD1. V shed 6 bases, J shed 1 base, and the junction held 7 bases outside the gene matches. The CDR3 runs to 15 residues. CDR1 LNHDA and CDR2 SQIVND come from the germline V gene (reference sequence). The DNA of the CDR3 is TGTGCCAGTAGATCCTCCAGGGGGCGGAACACTGAAGCTTTCTTT. It encodes CASRSSRGRNTEAFF.

The rearrangement uses TRBV20-1 and TRBJ2-7; D is ambiguous. CDR1 and CDR2 from the germline V gene are DFQATT and SNEGSKA (reference sequence). The CDR3 loop spans 12 amino acids. V was pared by 3 bases and J by 1 base, with 7 bases between. CDR3 nucleotide sequence: TGCAGTGCTAGTTGGAGTTCCTACGAGCAGTACTTC. It codes for CSASWSSYEQYF.

This clone was found a few times. The gene calls are TRBV9 and TRBJ1-2, with 7 bases identical to TRBD1. The CDR3 covers 15 residues. Germline V gene sequence: CDR1 SGDLS, CDR2 YYNGEE. J was trimmed by 5 bases and V by 0 bases; bases with no gene match: 7. The CDR3 DNA sequence: TGTGCCAGCAGCGTAGGGGCCACAGGGGAGTATGGCTACACCTTC. This sequence encodes CASSVGATGEYGYTF.